The rows below give T cell receptor beta chains drawn from one sample of a study of blood T cell repertoires in COVID-19. Assay used: immunoSEQ multiplex PCR; TCRdb lists only in-frame clones, some missing. Among hundreds of thousands of clones listed, approximately 89% were seen once. The sample consisted of PBMCs or T cells enriched from blood (not recorded which). The receptor source for this set is a woman aged 25 to 39 who had recovered from COVID-19. CDR3s leave out the opening cysteine and the closing phenylalanine or tryptophan. The D gene is left open where the match is weak.

TRBV9	TRBD1	ASRSTGYNEQF
TRBV5-1	TRBD1	ASSRSTGTGLETQY
TRBV10-3	NA	AISESIGQGTEAF
TRBV11-2	TRBD2	ASSLIREGFEQF
TRBV2	TRBD1	ASRRTGGRADTQY
TRBV7-7	NA	ASSSRDKAYNEQF
TRBV19	TRBD2	ASSAGTSGTYEQY
TRBV10-1	TRBD1	ASSDPGQGFEQY
TRBV5-1	TRBD1	ASSLMGQSNNEQF
TRBV9	TRBD1	ASSVTGTGRSEAF
TRBV18	TRBD2	ASSPQDVAGVGTNTGELF
TRBV19	NA	ASSILRTTNNNEQF
TRBV7-9	TRBD1	ASSLAFGEGATEKLF
TRBV28	TRBD2	ASRRAGEGNEQF
TRBV15	NA	ATSREALNQPQH
TRBV6-5	TRBD2	ASSILTSGQYEQY
TRBV6-5	NA	ASRSSYNSPLH
TRBV19	NA	ASTPKRNPPNEQF
TRBV10-3	TRBD1	AIRGDRGFRWEQY
TRBV24-1	NA	ATSDTRGAANYNEQF
TRBV28	NA	ASTQADGYNEQF
TRBV6-1	NA	ASSEAEEGNNEQF
TRBV6-6	NA	ASSYLQGRVNEQY
TRBV15	TRBD1	ATSKGQGDNQPQH
TRBV7-8	TRBD1	ASSSDRDNLYEQY
TRBV19	TRBD1	ASSIGGTAINQPQH
TRBV11-3	TRBD1	ASSLGTGVRSEQY
TRBV14	NA	ASSQDSGSWDRGETQY
TRBV10-3	NA	AISESRGNTEAF
TRBV7-9	NA	ASSLGPPSASSYNEQF
TRBV2	TRBD2	ASSFELAGAKYNEQF
TRBV24-1	TRBD1	ATSLRGLRNEQF
TRBV5-4	NA	ASSLDFSYEQY
TRBV27	TRBD2	ASSRPGLAGQYEQY
TRBV5-8	TRBD1	ASSLGTGDTGELF
TRBV28	TRBD1	ASSAPGQADTGELF
TRBV29-1	TRBD2	SVQFLAGSYEQY
TRBV19	TRBD1	ASSPLDRVPGANVLT
TRBV7-9	NA	ASSLEDSSTSGYT